The 12 T cell receptor beta chains given below trace back to one sample, sequenced in a study of T-cell reconstitution after alpha-beta-depleted transplantation in children. Preparation of the TCRbeta library used unique molecular identifiers. One entry per CDR3 protein, called by TCRdb with MiXCR from the PCR reads. The table lists a few hundred thousand distinct CDR3 sequences, more than 20% of them singletons. The specimen was PBMCs, collected before TCRalphabeta/CD19-depleted stem cell transplant. The source of these receptors is a girl aged 2-10 years with Fanconi anemia, due to receive a stem cell transplant.

A few counts support this clonotype. V is TRBV4-2 and J is TRBJ2-5; 7 bases map to TRBD2. The germline V gene encodes CDR1 LGHNA and CDR2 YNFKEQ. The V gene end was trimmed by 0 bases and the J gene end by 1 base; junction bases not matched to a gene: 8. The CDR3 is 17 residues long. In DNA, the CDR3 is TGTGCCAGCAGCCAAGATCGCGGAGCGGGGAGCCAAGAGACCCAGTACTTC. Protein product: CASSQDRGAGSQETQYF.

The sample holds many counts of this clonotype. The rearrangement links TRBV29-1 to TRBJ2-3, with 7 nucleotides matching TRBD2. With V trimmed by 4 bases and J by 1 base, 8 bases remained unmatched. The CDR3 spans 15 residues. Germline V lookup: CDR1 SQVTM, CDR2 ANQGSEA. CDR3 amino acids: CSVGGKTSGTDTQYF. Here the CDR3 DNA reads TGCAGCGTTGGGGGAAAAACTAGCGGCACAGATACGCAGTATTTT.

The chain is built from TRBV4-1 and TRBJ2-1, with TRBD2 matching 11 bases. The CDR3 has 21 amino acids. Germline V gene data show CDR1 as MGHRA and CDR2 as YSYEKL. Germline trimming cut 3 bases from V and 3 bases from J; bases unmatched to any gene: 19. The CDR3 loop is CASSHPLLAGVSNPNYNEQFF. The CDR3, as DNA: TGCGCCAGCAGCCACCCATTACTAGCGGGGGTCTCCAATCCTAACTACAATGAGCAGTTCTTC.

This clonotype was picked up many times. This chain uses TRBV25-1 with TRBJ2-1; D may be TRBD1 or TRBD2 (5 bases each). CDR3 length equals 16 residues. Germline V gene lookup returns CDR1 MGHDK and CDR2 SYGVNS. Trimming stripped 4 bases from V and 1 base from J, with 14 bases between. CDR3 sequence: CASSGEGEGSYNEQFF. CDR3 nucleotide sequence: TGTGCCAGCAGTGGCGAGGGTGAGGGGTCCTACAATGAGCAGTTCTTC.

As DNA, the CDR3 is TGTGCCAGCAGCCCGCTCCTAGCAGCCCAATACAATGAGCAGTTCTTC. Its protein is CASSPLLAAQYNEQFF. The chain uses TRBV14 and TRBJ2-1; tentative D call: TRBD2 (5 bases). The germline V and J ends were trimmed by 4 bases and 4 bases, with 17 bases remaining between them. CDR1 SGHDN and CDR2 FVKESK come from the germline V gene. CDR3 length: 16 amino acids.

This clonotype was detected ten times or more. V and J are TRBV7-9 and TRBJ2-1; 8 bases agree with TRBD2. In germline, CDR1 is SEHNR, CDR2 FQNEAQ (reference sequence). CDR3 length: 14 residues. V gave up 3 bases and J gave up 8 bases; unmatched junction bases: 6. CDR3 DNA sequence: TGTGCCAGCAGCTTTGGCGGGGGGAGGCATGAGCAGTTCTTC. This gives the protein CASSFGGGRHEQFF. Filled out from reference TRBV7-9 and TRBJ2-1, the complete variable domain reads DTGVSQNPRHKITKRGQNVTFRCDPISEHNRLYWYRQTLGQGPEFLTYFQNEAQLEKSRLLSDRFSAERPKGSFSTLEIQRTEQGDSAMYLCASSFGGGRHEQFFGPGTRLTVL.

The gene calls are TRBV6-5 and TRBJ2-3; D not resolved. V was clipped by 2 bases and J by 0 bases, with 6 bases between them. The CDR3 length is 14 residues. The germline V gene has CDR1 MNHEY and CDR2 SVGAGI. The CDR3 reads CASSYRRSTDTQYF. The CDR3 DNA sequence: TGTGCCAGCAGTTACCGCCGAAGCACAGATACGCAGTATTTT.

The sample holds many counts of this clonotype. This chain joins TRBV29-1 and TRBJ2-5, with D perhaps being TRBD1 or TRBD2 (6 bases each). The ends were cut back, 1 base at V and 4 bases at J, with 19 bases in the middle. CDR1 and CDR2 (germline): SQVTM, ANQGSEA. This CDR3 region has 16 residues. The CDR3 loop reads CSVEGGGGRMRETQYF. CDR3 sequence (DNA): TGCAGCGTTGAAGGAGGTGGGGGGCGCATGAGAGAGACCCAGTACTTC.

This clonotype was picked up many times. This chain links TRBV29-1 with TRBJ2-7; 7 bases align to TRBD1. Germline V CDR1 and CDR2: SQVTM, ANQGSEA. With 5 bases clipped from V and 5 bases from J, the junction kept 9 bases outside the gene matches. CDR3 size: 13 residues. CDR3 amino acids: CSVRQGTLHEQYF. DNA of the CDR3: TGCAGCGTTAGACAGGGAACACTTCACGAGCAGTACTTC.

The chain links TRBV13 to TRBJ2-4, with D tentatively TRBD1 (5 bases). Deletions cut 5 bases from V and 0 bases from J, with 20 bases between. The CDR3 has 18 residues. Germline V gene lookup returns CDR1 PRHDT and CDR2 FYEKMQ (reference sequence). The DNA for the CDR3 is TGTGCCAGCAGCCCGCCGGCTACAGGAGATATAGCCAAAAACATTCAGTACTTC. It codes for CASSPPATGDIAKNIQYF.

The chain recombines TRBV18 with TRBJ2-1; D may be TRBD2 (5 bases). The CDR3 loop spans 18 amino acids. Trimming pared 3 bases from V and 0 bases from J, leaving 18 bases between. The germline CDR1 and CDR2 sequences are KGHSH and LQKENI. The CDR3 here is CASSPRTIASSSYNEQFF. The CDR3 DNA reads as TGTGCCAGCTCACCTCGTACGATAGCGAGCAGCTCCTACAATGAGCAGTTCTTC.

This chain connects TRBV5-1 to TRBJ2-7; tentative D call: TRBD2 (5 bases). Trimming pared 1 base from V and 3 bases from J, leaving 11 bases between. Germline CDR1 reads SGHRS; CDR2 reads YFSETQ. The CDR3 totals 14 residues. CDR3 sequence: CASSLPGVFYEQYF. CDR3 DNA sequence: TGCGCCAGCAGCTTGCCCGGGGTCTTCTACGAGCAGTACTTC.